The clone carrying this TCR beta chain was counted a few times. Its antigen is undetermined. The treatment here: randomized to nivolumab then ipilimumab (arm A) or the reverse (arm B). No patient had prior DNA-damaging chemotherapy. This sample was included in a study of sequential checkpoint blockade in melanoma. Findings of the study overall: About 30 times likelier clinical benefit followed increased tumor T-cell fraction and clonality. Response in arm A was associated with pretreatment TIL clonality.

TCRdb's copy holds only in-frame clones and misses some; the assay was immunoSEQ multiplex PCR. This table has more than 9,500 clones, about 28% appearing once. V shed 1 base and J 9 bases; nucleotides not matched to a gene: 5. CDR1 SNHLY and CDR2 FYNNEI come from the germline V gene. This CDR3 region has 14 residues. Here the sequenced sample was tumor tissue (inferred from file names), taken from a patient given nivolumab and ipilimumab in sequence. The TCR sequence derives from a human donor with melanoma. The chain recombines TRBV2 with TRBJ2-1, with TRBD2 identical over 8 bases. This CDR3 reads CASSEGSRGGEQFF. For the CDR3, the DNA is TGTGCCAGCAGTGAAGGTTCCCGGGGGGGTGAGCAGTTCTTC.